These T cell receptor beta chains were read from a single sample in a study of T-cell reconstitution after alpha-beta-depleted transplantation in children. TCRdb fed the PCR reads into MiXCR, producing one record per CDR3 protein. The sample shows 350,000 to 400,000 distinct CDR3 sequences, about 14% of them seen only once. The specimen comprised PBMCs, sampled from the stem cell graft. The receptors were sampled from a human donor who donated a stem cell graft to a child with Fanconi anemia. CDR3s include the opening cysteine and the closing phenylalanine or tryptophan. Each record gives: CDR3 protein, CDR3 DNA, V gene, clone size, J gene, D gene. The D gene is left open where the match is weak. The size of a clone is reported for some rows only, either as once, few or many, or as a class for expanded clones.

CSADRSPDASRQETQYF,TGCAGTGCTGACCGCTCCCCAGACGCTAGCAGACAAGAGACCCAGTACTTC,TRBV20-1,NA,TRBJ2-5,NA
CASSQGTGTGWGSISYNEQFF,TGCGCCAGCAGCCAAGGGACCGGGACAGGGTGGGGCTCGATCTCCTACAATGAGCAGTTCTTC,TRBV4-1,few,TRBJ2-1,TRBD1
CAWVPEDRLYNEQFF,TGTGCCTGGGTGCCGGAGGACAGGCTCTACAATGAGCAGTTCTTC,TRBV30,NA,TRBJ2-1,TRBD1
CASSPSGPRGYTF,TGCGCCAGCAGCCCCTCGGGACCGCGAGGCTACACCTTC,TRBV4-3,NA,TRBJ1-2,NA
CASSPRSSLDGTSGISSYNEQFF,TGTGCCAGCAGCCCCCGGAGCAGCCTTGATGGGACTAGCGGGATTAGCTCCTACAATGAGCAGTTCTTC,TRBV4-2,few,TRBJ2-1,TRBD2
CASSQEGGADSPLHF,TGCGCCAGCAGCCAAGAGGGGGGGGCTGATTCACCCCTCCACTTT,TRBV4-3,few,TRBJ1-6,NA
CASHRGAYGYTF,TGTGCCAGCCATCGGGGCGCCTATGGCTACACCTTC,TRBV2,NA,TRBJ1-2,NA
CSARQGEFYEQYF,TGCAGTGCTAGACAGGGGGAATTCTACGAGCAGTACTTC,TRBV20-1,many,TRBJ2-7,TRBD1
CSARYPVAGANYGYTF,TGCAGTGCTAGATACCCCGTTGCGGGGGCTAACTATGGCTACACCTTC,TRBV20-1,NA,TRBJ1-2,NA
CASSVFGVGTDTQYF,TGTGCCAGCAGTGTGTTTGGGGTGGGCACAGATACGCAGTATTTT,TRBV2,many,TRBJ2-3,NA
CASSQLHFSGNTIYF,TGCGCCAGCAGCCAACTGCACTTCTCTGGAAACACCATATATTTT,TRBV4-1,NA,TRBJ1-3,NA
CASSFPNQPQHF,TGTGCCAGCAGCTTTCCGAATCAGCCCCAGCATTTT,TRBV7-9,few,TRBJ1-5,NA
CAAGEASYQPQHF,TGCGCCGCTGGGGAGGCAAGTTATCAGCCCCAGCATTTT,TRBV5-1,NA,TRBJ1-5,NA
CASSLAVNTGELFF,TGTGCCAGCAGCTTAGCGGTAAACACCGGGGAGCTGTTTTTT,TRBV7-8,many,TRBJ2-2,NA
CASSQEVDRGMNTEAFF,TGCGCCAGCAGCCAAGAGGTGGACAGGGGTATGAACACTGAAGCTTTCTTT,TRBV4-3,NA,TRBJ1-1,TRBD1
CASSSTGTLGNTIYF,TGTGCCAGCAGCTCTACCGGGACACTCGGAAACACCATATATTTT,TRBV28,many,TRBJ1-3,NA
CASSLAEGNNEQFF,TGTGCCAGCAGCTTAGCGGAGGGGAACAATGAGCAGTTCTTC,TRBV7-2,NA,TRBJ2-1,NA
CASSSSGGDLSYEQYF,TGTGCCAGCAGTTCTAGCGGGGGGGATCTGTCCTACGAGCAGTACTTC,TRBV27,NA,TRBJ2-7,TRBD2
CASSYSTAKNIQYF,TGTGCCAGCAGTTACTCGACTGCCAAAAACATTCAGTACTTC,TRBV6-5,NA,TRBJ2-4,NA
CASSSLGTARGENTGELFF,TGTGCCAGCAGTTCCTTAGGGACAGCGAGGGGGGAAAACACCGGGGAGCTGTTTTTT,TRBV6-5,many,TRBJ2-2,NA
CASSQGSGGVGETQYF,TGCGCCAGCAGCCAAGGGTCGGGGGGGGTTGGAGAGACCCAGTACTTC,TRBV4-3,few,TRBJ2-5,TRBD2
CASSNGGPGANVLTF,TGTGCCAGTAGTAATGGGGGACCTGGGGCCAACGTCCTGACTTTC,TRBV19,NA,TRBJ2-6,NA
CASSSYSGGASSTDTQYF,TGTGCCAGCAGTTCCTATAGCGGGGGTGCCTCTAGCACAGATACGCAGTATTTT,TRBV6-2/TRBV6-3,NA,TRBJ2-3,TRBD2
CAWSIADEQYF,TGTGCCTGGAGTATTGCGGACGAGCAGTACTTC,TRBV30,NA,TRBJ2-7,NA
CASSSRTGPGEKLFF,TGCGCCAGCAGCTCGCGGACAGGGCCGGGCGAAAAACTGTTTTTT,TRBV5-1,many,TRBJ1-4,TRBD1
CASSVGATSGNEQFF,TGTGCCAGCAGCGTAGGTGCTACCTCGGGGAATGAGCAGTTCTTC,TRBV9,many,TRBJ2-1,NA
CATSDGGTQTQYF,TGTGCCACCAGTGATGGAGGGACGCAGACCCAGTACTTC,TRBV24-1,NA,TRBJ2-5,NA
CASWRRQENQPQHF,TGTGCCAGCTGGCGGAGACAGGAAAATCAGCCCCAGCATTTT,TRBV7-9,NA,TRBJ1-5,NA
CASKKGYTYGYTF,TGTGCCAGCAAAAAGGGGTACACCTATGGCTACACCTTC,TRBV6-1,few,TRBJ1-2,NA
CASSQEGAPGFYNEQFF,TGCGCCAGCAGCCAAGAGGGAGCGCCAGGGTTTTACAATGAGCAGTTCTTC,TRBV4-3,many,TRBJ2-1,NA
CSASYGVDEQYF,TGCAGTGCTAGTTACGGGGTCGACGAGCAGTACTTC,TRBV20-1,NA,TRBJ2-7,NA
CATARGYNSPLHF,TGTGCCACTGCTAGGGGGTATAATTCACCCCTCCACTTT,TRBV6-2/TRBV6-3,NA,TRBJ1-6,NA
CSASGQEITYEQYF,TGCAGTGCTAGCGGGCAGGAGATAACCTACGAGCAGTACTTC,TRBV20-1,NA,TRBJ2-7,NA
CASSQGMADTQYF,TGTGCCAGCAGCCAAGGGATGGCAGATACGCAGTATTTT,TRBV3-1,NA,TRBJ2-3,NA
CASSDLRKRQATGLLQFF,TGTGCCAGCAGCGACCTAAGAAAGCGACAGGCTACTGGGTTATTGCAGTTCTTC,TRBV3-1,many,TRBJ2-1,NA
CATSAGGNEQFF,TGTGCCACCTCAGCCGGGGGAAATGAGCAGTTCTTC,TRBV7-9,NA,TRBJ2-1,NA
CASSHGTGRIETQYF,TGTGCCAGCAGCCATGGGACAGGGAGGATCGAGACCCAGTACTTC,TRBV5-5,many,TRBJ2-5,TRBD1
CASSKRQGDYEQYF,TGCGCCAGCAGCAAGAGGCAGGGAGACTACGAGCAGTACTTC,TRBV5-1,NA,TRBJ2-7,NA
CATSLGLVSNQPQHF,TGTGCCACCTCTCTGGGATTAGTTAGCAATCAGCCCCAGCATTTT,TRBV15,NA,TRBJ1-5,NA
CASSWVYNQPQHF,TGTGCCAGCAGTTGGGTCTACAATCAGCCCCAGCATTTT,TRBV28,many,TRBJ1-5,NA
CASSLEARYQETQYF,TGTGCCAGCAGTTTAGAGGCGCGGTACCAAGAGACCCAGTACTTC,TRBV12-3/TRBV12-4,many,TRBJ2-5,NA
CASSLGALAGGTQETQYF,TGCGCCAGCAGCTTGGGGGCCCTAGCGGGGGGTACCCAAGAGACCCAGTACTTC,TRBV5-1,few,TRBJ2-5,TRBD2
CSVVALNTEAFF,TGCAGCGTTGTAGCATTGAACACTGAAGCTTTCTTT,TRBV29-1,many,TRBJ1-1,NA
CASSQRDREVAPLHF,TGTGCCAGCAGCCAGAGGGACAGGGAAGTTGCACCCCTCCACTTT,TRBV7-2,NA,TRBJ1-6,TRBD1
CASSLARGEGGYTF,TGCGCCAGCAGCTTGGCCCGAGGGGAAGGGGGCTACACCTTC,TRBV5-1,many,TRBJ1-2,NA
CASTQYNEQFF,TGTGCCAGCACCCAGTACAATGAGCAGTTCTTC,TRBV7-9,NA,TRBJ2-1,NA
CASSFDALVSGEKLFF,TGTGCCAGCAGTTTTGACGCCCTTGTCTCGGGTGAAAAACTGTTTTTT,TRBV6-5,few,TRBJ1-4,NA
CASSSSSGYEAFF,TGTGCCAGCAGTTCATCATCGGGGTATGAAGCTTTCTTT,TRBV6-6,few,TRBJ1-1,NA
CASSPRQRTGELFF,TGTGCCAGCAGCCCCCGACAGCGCACCGGGGAGCTGTTTTTT,TRBV9,few,TRBJ2-2,NA
CASSRQGMSTDTQYF,TGTGCCAGCAGTCGACAGGGAATGAGCACAGATACGCAGTATTTT,TRBV6-1,few,TRBJ2-3,TRBD1
CASSLRLGEYTDTQYF,TGTGCCAGCAGTTTAAGGCTAGGGGAATACACAGATACGCAGTATTTT,TRBV12-3/TRBV12-4,NA,TRBJ2-3,NA
CASSTNRGGDSPLHF,TGTGCCAGCTCAACCAACAGGGGAGGTGATTCACCCCTCCACTTT,TRBV18,NA,TRBJ1-6,TRBD1
CASSLDRSGELFF,TGTGCCAGCAGCTTAGATCGTTCCGGGGAGCTGTTTTTT,TRBV11-2,few,TRBJ2-2,NA